The 7 T cell receptor beta chains below were found in one sample sequenced in a study of OX40 agonist ivuxolimab in advanced cancers. The assay was immunoSEQ multiplex PCR, and TCRdb's table has in-frame clones only and misses some. The sample holds tens of thousands of clones, more than 65% seen once. The specimen was CD4+ or CD8+ T cells sorted from blood, collected in a trial of the OX40 agonist ivuxolimab. All receptors derive from an adult with an advanced solid tumor such as melanoma, head and neck, liver or kidney cancer.

The chain carries TRBV20-1 and TRBJ1-2; D is unresolved. The V end lost 7 bases, the J end lost 0 bases, and 6 bases lay between the germline ends. Germline CDR1 and CDR2: DFQATT and SNEGSKA (reference sequence). The CDR3 has 11 amino acids. CDR3 protein: CSGFSNYGYTF. CDR3 in DNA: TGCAGTGGGTTTTCTAACTATGGCTACACCTTC.

The rearrangement joins TRBV30 to TRBJ2-7, with 7 positions matching TRBD2. V dropped 8 bases and J dropped 6; count of bases not matched to a gene: 4. CDR3 length: 10 residues. Germline V gives CDR1 GTSNPN, CDR2 SVGIG (reference sequence). CDR3: CAAGVVEQYF. The CDR3 DNA follows: TGTGCCGCGGGGGTTGTCGAGCAGTACTTC.

This clone was picked up a small number of times. J is TRBJ1-5 and V is TRBV7-9; D perhaps matches TRBD1 (6 bases). V dropped 0 bases and J dropped 10 bases, with 19 bases sitting between them. Germline V gene lookup returns CDR1 SEHNR and CDR2 FQNEAQ (reference sequence). The CDR3 is 16 amino acids. The CDR3 is CASSLAQTGPNLPQHF. The CDR3 DNA is TGTGCCAGCAGCTTAGCGCAGACAGGCCCGAACCTTCCCCAGCATTTT.

This clone was detected only once. The chain couples TRBV19 to TRBJ1-1; D unclear. Trimming took off 3 bases at V and 7 bases at J, with 6 bases between the two ends. The CDR3 is 11 amino acids. Germline V gene sequence: CDR1 LNHDA, CDR2 SQIVND (reference sequence). This CDR3 is CASSIAFEAFF. The CDR3 region has the DNA TGTGCCAGTAGTATCGCTTTTGAAGCTTTCTTT.

This rearrangement joins TRBV2 to TRBJ1-1; perhaps TRBD1 as D (5 bases). The CDR3 has 12 amino acids. Germline assignment: CDR1 SNHLY and CDR2 FYNNEI. Trimming removed 6 bases from V and 5 bases from J, with 10 bases in between. Written as DNA, the CDR3 is TGTGCCAGCAGGAGAGGGGATACTGAAGCTTTCTTT. This encodes CASRRGDTEAFF.

V gene TRBV30 combines with J gene TRBJ1-3; D is uncertain. Between the trimmed V and J ends, which lost 6 bases and 1 base, there was a span of 16 bases. The CDR3 sequence is 15 residues long. Germline assignment: CDR1 GTSNPN and CDR2 SVGIG (reference sequence). The CDR3 coding sequence is TGTGCCTGTGGGCCTCCAGGAGGGTCTGGAAACACCATATATTTT. This gives the protein CACGPPGGSGNTIYF.

The chain is built from TRBV6-6 and TRBJ1-1; unclear D gene. The CDR3 runs 13 residues. Germline V gene lookup returns CDR1 MNHNY and CDR2 SVGAGI (reference sequence). Trimming removed 6 bases from V and 8 bases from J, with 16 bases in between. DNA of the CDR3: TGTGCCAGCAGCCAAGTAGGAATGGCGGAAGCTTTCTTT. Translated: CASSQVGMAEAFF.